This is a list of T cell receptor beta chains from one sample in a study of blood T cell repertoires in COVID-19. Profiled with immunoSEQ multiplex PCR; TCRdb holds only in-frame clones, not every one. The table includes roughly 150,000 clones, roughly 88% detected once. Input material: peripheral blood. These receptors all stem from a man between 18 and 35 years old with acute or convalescent COVID-19. Each CDR3 is given with its conserved first and last residue. The D gene is left open where the match is weak.

J gene: TRBJ1-4; V gene: TRBV30; D gene: TRBD1; CDR3 length: 15; CDR3 protein: CAWSLLVDRGEKLFF
J gene: TRBJ2-7; V gene: TRBV29-1; D gene: NA; CDR3 length: 13; CDR3 protein: CSVRGTADDEQYF
J gene: TRBJ2-3; V gene: TRBV7-2; D gene: NA; CDR3 length: 15; CDR3 protein: CASSVPGLRTDTQYF
J gene: TRBJ1-3; V gene: TRBV9; D gene: TRBD1; CDR3 length: 18; CDR3 protein: CASSAHRDRGSSGNTIYF
J gene: TRBJ2-5; V gene: TRBV19; D gene: TRBD2; CDR3 length: 15; CDR3 protein: CAGSMLAGGQETQYF
J gene: TRBJ1-1; V gene: TRBV19; D gene: TRBD1; CDR3 length: 15; CDR3 protein: CASGGQAPMVAEAFF
J gene: TRBJ1-2; V gene: TRBV5-1; D gene: NA; CDR3 length: 12; CDR3 protein: CASSLDSYGYTF
J gene: TRBJ1-5; V gene: TRBV30; D gene: NA; CDR3 length: 14; CDR3 protein: CAWSGDLANQPQHF
J gene: TRBJ1-2; V gene: TRBV5-6; D gene: TRBD1; CDR3 length: 13; CDR3 protein: CASSLGQGNGYTF
J gene: TRBJ2-1; V gene: TRBV19; D gene: NA; CDR3 length: 15; CDR3 protein: CASTLPNFSYNEQFF
J gene: TRBJ2-1; V gene: TRBV5-4; D gene: TRBD1; CDR3 length: 14; CDR3 protein: CASSPGTGRYEQFF
J gene: TRBJ1-3; V gene: TRBV21-1; D gene: NA; CDR3 length: 19; CDR3 protein: CASSKAHVDRGPSGNTIYF
J gene: TRBJ2-7; V gene: TRBV2; D gene: TRBD2; CDR3 length: 14; CDR3 protein: CASSGAGGKDEQYF
J gene: TRBJ1-2; V gene: TRBV5-4; D gene: TRBD1; CDR3 length: 15; CDR3 protein: CASSQGLDRGSGYTF
J gene: TRBJ2-3; V gene: TRBV6-5; D gene: NA; CDR3 length: 14; CDR3 protein: CASSYQGGADTQYF
J gene: TRBJ1-2; V gene: TRBV18; D gene: TRBD1; CDR3 length: 19; CDR3 protein: CASSPLSGTGGAANYGYTF
J gene: TRBJ2-7; V gene: TRBV18; D gene: NA; CDR3 length: 14; CDR3 protein: CASSPPARDYEQYF
J gene: TRBJ1-5; V gene: TRBV21-1; D gene: NA; CDR3 length: 16; CDR3 protein: CASSKVPGPWNRPQHF
J gene: TRBJ2-2; V gene: TRBV7-9; D gene: TRBD1; CDR3 length: 14; CDR3 protein: CATPRRGKSGELFF
J gene: TRBJ2-1; V gene: TRBV10-1; D gene: TRBD2; CDR3 length: 14; CDR3 protein: CASSEGTRLNEQFF
J gene: TRBJ2-1; V gene: TRBV30; D gene: TRBD2; CDR3 length: 17; CDR3 protein: CAWSVVPLAGSYNEQFF
J gene: TRBJ2-3; V gene: TRBV6-5; D gene: NA; CDR3 length: 15; CDR3 protein: CASSYSRAGTDTQYF
J gene: TRBJ1-6; V gene: TRBV3-1/TRBV3-2; D gene: TRBD1; CDR3 length: 15; CDR3 protein: CASSQGQGNDSPLHF
J gene: TRBJ2-3; V gene: TRBV5-4; D gene: NA; CDR3 length: 14; CDR3 protein: CASSLSGVRDTQYF
J gene: TRBJ2-1; V gene: TRBV12-5; D gene: TRBD2; CDR3 length: 16; CDR3 protein: CASGWTQAGGYNEQFF
J gene: TRBJ2-1; V gene: TRBV7-9; D gene: NA; CDR3 length: 12; CDR3 protein: CASTSRRGEQFF
J gene: TRBJ1-1; V gene: TRBV2; D gene: NA; CDR3 length: 14; CDR3 protein: CASGLWTVNTEAFF
J gene: TRBJ1-5; V gene: TRBV19; D gene: TRBD1; CDR3 length: 16; CDR3 protein: CASSSRTGGFIQPQHF
J gene: TRBJ1-4; V gene: TRBV30; D gene: NA; CDR3 length: 13; CDR3 protein: CAWSPTPWAKLFF
J gene: TRBJ2-5; V gene: TRBV10-3; D gene: NA; CDR3 length: 13; CDR3 protein: CAIRESIQETQYF
J gene: TRBJ2-4; V gene: TRBV27; D gene: NA; CDR3 length: 13; CDR3 protein: CASSPTPPDIQYF
J gene: TRBJ1-6; V gene: TRBV13; D gene: NA; CDR3 length: 17; CDR3 protein: CASTLNHRRSYNSPLHF
J gene: TRBJ2-1; V gene: TRBV5-1; D gene: NA; CDR3 length: 14; CDR3 protein: CASSLEGLYNEQFF
J gene: TRBJ2-1; V gene: TRBV18; D gene: TRBD2; CDR3 length: 14; CDR3 protein: CASSRASGSGEQFF
J gene: TRBJ1-1; V gene: TRBV10-1; D gene: TRBD1; CDR3 length: 17; CDR3 protein: CASSETWDRGFDTEAFF
J gene: TRBJ1-4; V gene: TRBV27; D gene: TRBD1; CDR3 length: 15; CDR3 protein: CASSFGQGRGEKLFF
J gene: TRBJ2-7; V gene: TRBV5-8; D gene: TRBD1; CDR3 length: 15; CDR3 protein: CASSSPGTGAYEQYF
J gene: TRBJ1-2; V gene: TRBV6-5; D gene: TRBD1; CDR3 length: 15; CDR3 protein: CASSSRTGINYGYTF
J gene: TRBJ1-3; V gene: TRBV5-4; D gene: NA; CDR3 length: 14; CDR3 protein: CASSLRGSGNTIYF
J gene: TRBJ1-5; V gene: TRBV18; D gene: NA; CDR3 length: 18; CDR3 protein: CASSPYRADIYSNQPQHF
J gene: TRBJ2-1; V gene: TRBV30; D gene: TRBD2; CDR3 length: 15; CDR3 protein: CAWRALLAAPNEQFF
J gene: TRBJ1-1; V gene: TRBV6-6; D gene: TRBD1; CDR3 length: 14; CDR3 protein: CASRGRTGATEAFF
J gene: TRBJ2-7; V gene: TRBV19; D gene: NA; CDR3 length: 13; CDR3 protein: CASSRREAYEQYF
J gene: TRBJ1-5; V gene: TRBV19; D gene: NA; CDR3 length: 17; CDR3 protein: CASSMRTGVVSNQPQHF
J gene: TRBJ2-1; V gene: TRBV5-1; D gene: TRBD1; CDR3 length: 15; CDR3 protein: CASSYRDRVVNEQFF
J gene: TRBJ2-7; V gene: TRBV29-1; D gene: TRBD2; CDR3 length: 15; CDR3 protein: CSVEEGRGPTYEQYF
J gene: TRBJ2-1; V gene: TRBV24-1; D gene: TRBD2; CDR3 length: 16; CDR3 protein: CATSEAGTRVYNEQFF
J gene: TRBJ1-2; V gene: TRBV12-3/TRBV12-4; D gene: NA; CDR3 length: 13; CDR3 protein: CASRLQDSYGYTF
J gene: TRBJ2-4; V gene: TRBV29-1; D gene: NA; CDR3 length: 11; CDR3 protein: CSVGRGHIQYF
J gene: TRBJ1-3; V gene: TRBV19; D gene: NA; CDR3 length: 16; CDR3 protein: CASRDYRTLSGNTIYF
J gene: TRBJ2-1; V gene: TRBV10-2; D gene: NA; CDR3 length: 15; CDR3 protein: CASSEEGRAYNEQFF
J gene: TRBJ1-2; V gene: TRBV25-1; D gene: NA; CDR3 length: 13; CDR3 protein: CASSVQGPYGYTF
J gene: TRBJ1-2; V gene: TRBV27; D gene: NA; CDR3 length: 14; CDR3 protein: CASSLSGQVYGYTF
J gene: TRBJ2-1; V gene: TRBV5-1; D gene: NA; CDR3 length: 15; CDR3 protein: CASSPTPGVYNEQFF
J gene: TRBJ1-1; V gene: TRBV7-9; D gene: NA; CDR3 length: 14; CDR3 protein: CASSSQTVNTEAFF